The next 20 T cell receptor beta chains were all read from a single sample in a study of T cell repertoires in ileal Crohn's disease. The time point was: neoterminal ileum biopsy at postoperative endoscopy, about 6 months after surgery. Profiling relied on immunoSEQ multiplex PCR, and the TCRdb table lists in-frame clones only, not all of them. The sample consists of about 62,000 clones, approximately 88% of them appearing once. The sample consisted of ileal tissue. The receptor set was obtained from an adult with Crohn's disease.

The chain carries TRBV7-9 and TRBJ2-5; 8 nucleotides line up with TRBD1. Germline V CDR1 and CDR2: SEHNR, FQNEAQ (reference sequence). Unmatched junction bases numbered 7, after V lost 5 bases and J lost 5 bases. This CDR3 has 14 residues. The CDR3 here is CASSRTGNYETQYF. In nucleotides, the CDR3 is TGTGCCAGCAGCCGGACAGGGAATTATGAGACCCAGTACTTC.

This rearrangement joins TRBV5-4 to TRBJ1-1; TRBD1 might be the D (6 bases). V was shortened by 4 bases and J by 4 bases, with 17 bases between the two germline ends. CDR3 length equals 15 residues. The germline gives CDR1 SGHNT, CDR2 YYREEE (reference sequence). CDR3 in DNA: TGTGCCAGCAGCACGAGTACAGGCAGGGGCACTGAAGCTTTCTTT. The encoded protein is CASSTSTGRGTEAFF.

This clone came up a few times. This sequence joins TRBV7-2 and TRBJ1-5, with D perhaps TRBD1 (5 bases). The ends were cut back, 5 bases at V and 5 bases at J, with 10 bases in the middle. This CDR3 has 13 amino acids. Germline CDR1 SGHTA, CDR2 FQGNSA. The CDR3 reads CASSDGGYQPQHF. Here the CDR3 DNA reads TGTGCCAGCAGCGACGGGGGATATCAGCCCCAGCATTTT.

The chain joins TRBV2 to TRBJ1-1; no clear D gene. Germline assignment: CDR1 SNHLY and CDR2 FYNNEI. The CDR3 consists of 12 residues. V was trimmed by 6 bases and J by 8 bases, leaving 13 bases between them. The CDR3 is CASSFLRKEAFF. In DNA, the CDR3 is TGTGCCAGCAGCTTTCTCAGGAAAGAAGCTTTCTTT.

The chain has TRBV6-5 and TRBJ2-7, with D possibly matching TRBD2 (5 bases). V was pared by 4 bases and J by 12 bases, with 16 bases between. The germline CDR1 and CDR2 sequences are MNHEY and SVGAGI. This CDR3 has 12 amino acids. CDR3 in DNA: TGTGCCAGCAGTTCCCCCGAGGGCCATCGGTACTTC. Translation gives CASSSPEGHRYF.

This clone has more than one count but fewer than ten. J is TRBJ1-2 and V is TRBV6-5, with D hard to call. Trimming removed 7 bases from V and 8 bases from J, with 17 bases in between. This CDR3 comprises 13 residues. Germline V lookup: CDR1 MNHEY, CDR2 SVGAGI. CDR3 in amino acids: CASTPLVGRGYTF. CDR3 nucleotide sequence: TGTGCCAGCACCCCCTTAGTGGGCCGGGGCTACACCTTC.

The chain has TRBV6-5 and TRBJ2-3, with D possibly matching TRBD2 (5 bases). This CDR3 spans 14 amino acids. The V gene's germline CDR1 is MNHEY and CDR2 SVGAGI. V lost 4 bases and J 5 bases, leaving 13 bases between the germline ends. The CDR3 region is CASSSRRVRDTQYF. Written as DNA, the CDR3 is TGTGCCAGCAGTTCCAGGCGGGTCAGAGATACGCAGTATTTT.

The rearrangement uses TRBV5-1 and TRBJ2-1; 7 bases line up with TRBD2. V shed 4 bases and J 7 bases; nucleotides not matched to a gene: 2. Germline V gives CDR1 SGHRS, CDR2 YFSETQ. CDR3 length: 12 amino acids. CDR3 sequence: CASSAGANEQFF. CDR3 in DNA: TGCGCCAGCAGCGCGGGAGCAAATGAGCAGTTCTTC.

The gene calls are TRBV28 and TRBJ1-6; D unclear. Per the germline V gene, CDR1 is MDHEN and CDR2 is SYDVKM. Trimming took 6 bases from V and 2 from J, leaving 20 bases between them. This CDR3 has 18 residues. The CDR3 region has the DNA TGTGCCAGCAGCCCCTTCGTCAAGGGAGGGACCTATAATTCACCCCTCCACTTT. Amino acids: CASSPFVKGGTYNSPLHF.

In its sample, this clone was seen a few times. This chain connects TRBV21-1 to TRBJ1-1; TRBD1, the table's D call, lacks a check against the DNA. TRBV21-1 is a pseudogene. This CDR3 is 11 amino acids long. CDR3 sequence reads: CASTTDLEAFF. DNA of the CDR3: TGTGCCAGCACCACAGACCTTGAAGCTTTCTTT.

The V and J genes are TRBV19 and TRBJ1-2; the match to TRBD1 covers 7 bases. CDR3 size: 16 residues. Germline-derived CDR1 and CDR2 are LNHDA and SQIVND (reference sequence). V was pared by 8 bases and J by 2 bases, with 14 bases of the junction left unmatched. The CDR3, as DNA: TGTGCCAGTTCAAGGACAGGTTCCCCATTCAACTATGGCTACACCTTC. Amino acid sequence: CASSRTGSPFNYGYTF.

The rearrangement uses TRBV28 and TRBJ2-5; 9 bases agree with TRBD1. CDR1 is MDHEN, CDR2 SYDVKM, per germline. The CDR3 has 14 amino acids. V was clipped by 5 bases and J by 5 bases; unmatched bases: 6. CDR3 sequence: CASSPGTGRETQYF. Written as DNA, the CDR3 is TGTGCCAGCAGTCCCGGGACAGGGAGGGAGACCCAGTACTTC.

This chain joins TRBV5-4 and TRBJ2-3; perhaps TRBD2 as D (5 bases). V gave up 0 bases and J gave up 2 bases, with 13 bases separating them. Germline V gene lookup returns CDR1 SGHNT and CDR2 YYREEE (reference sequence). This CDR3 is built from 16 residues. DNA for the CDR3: TGTGCCAGCAGCTTGGCCGGACGGAGGAACACAGATACGCAGTATTTT. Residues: CASSLAGRRNTDTQYF.

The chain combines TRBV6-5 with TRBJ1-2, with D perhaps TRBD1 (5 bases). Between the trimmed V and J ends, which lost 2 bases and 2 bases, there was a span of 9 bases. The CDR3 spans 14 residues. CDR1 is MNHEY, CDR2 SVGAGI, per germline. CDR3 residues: CASSYKGFNYGYTF. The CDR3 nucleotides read TGTGCCAGCAGTTACAAGGGGTTCAACTATGGCTACACCTTC.

The CDR3 region is CASSPEGANDEQFF. As DNA, the CDR3 is TGTGCCAGCAGCCCCGAGGGGGCTAACGATGAGCAGTTCTTC. V and J are TRBV7-8 and TRBJ2-1, with 7 bases identical to TRBD1. The CDR3 spans 14 residues. Germline CDR1 and CDR2: SGHVS and FQNEAQ. J lost 8 bases, V lost 5 bases, and 9 bases had no gene match.

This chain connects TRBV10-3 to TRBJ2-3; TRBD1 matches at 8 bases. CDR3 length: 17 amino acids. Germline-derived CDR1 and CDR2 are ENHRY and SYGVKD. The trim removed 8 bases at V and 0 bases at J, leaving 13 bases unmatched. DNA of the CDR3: TGTGCCATCTCGGACAGGGCATTCTCAGCTAGCACAGATACGCAGTATTTT. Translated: CAISDRAFSASTDTQYF.

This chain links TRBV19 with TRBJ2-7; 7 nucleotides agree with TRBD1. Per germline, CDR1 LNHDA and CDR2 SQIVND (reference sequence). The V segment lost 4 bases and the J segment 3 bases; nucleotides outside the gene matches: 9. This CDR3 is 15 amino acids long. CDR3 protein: CASSRQAGTVYEQYF. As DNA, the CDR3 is TGTGCCAGTAGTAGACAGGCCGGGACAGTCTACGAGCAGTACTTC.

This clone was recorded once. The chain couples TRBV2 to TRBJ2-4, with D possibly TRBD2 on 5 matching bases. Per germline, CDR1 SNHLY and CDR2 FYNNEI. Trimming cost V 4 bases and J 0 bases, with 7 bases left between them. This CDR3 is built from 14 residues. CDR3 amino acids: CASSALAAKNIQYF. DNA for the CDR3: TGTGCCAGCAGTGCCCTAGCAGCCAAAAACATTCAGTACTTC.

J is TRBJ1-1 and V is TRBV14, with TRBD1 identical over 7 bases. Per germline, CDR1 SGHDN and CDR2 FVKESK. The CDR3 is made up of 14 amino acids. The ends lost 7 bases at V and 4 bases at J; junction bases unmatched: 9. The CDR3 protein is CASKLQGRSTEAFF. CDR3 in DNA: TGTGCCAGCAAACTACAGGGGCGGAGCACTGAAGCTTTCTTT.

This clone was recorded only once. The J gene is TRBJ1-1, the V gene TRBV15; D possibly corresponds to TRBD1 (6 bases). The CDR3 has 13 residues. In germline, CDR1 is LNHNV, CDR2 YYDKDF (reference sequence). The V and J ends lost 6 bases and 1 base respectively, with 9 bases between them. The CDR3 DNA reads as TGTGCCACCAGTCCGACAGGGAACACTGAAGCTTTCTTT. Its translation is CATSPTGNTEAFF.